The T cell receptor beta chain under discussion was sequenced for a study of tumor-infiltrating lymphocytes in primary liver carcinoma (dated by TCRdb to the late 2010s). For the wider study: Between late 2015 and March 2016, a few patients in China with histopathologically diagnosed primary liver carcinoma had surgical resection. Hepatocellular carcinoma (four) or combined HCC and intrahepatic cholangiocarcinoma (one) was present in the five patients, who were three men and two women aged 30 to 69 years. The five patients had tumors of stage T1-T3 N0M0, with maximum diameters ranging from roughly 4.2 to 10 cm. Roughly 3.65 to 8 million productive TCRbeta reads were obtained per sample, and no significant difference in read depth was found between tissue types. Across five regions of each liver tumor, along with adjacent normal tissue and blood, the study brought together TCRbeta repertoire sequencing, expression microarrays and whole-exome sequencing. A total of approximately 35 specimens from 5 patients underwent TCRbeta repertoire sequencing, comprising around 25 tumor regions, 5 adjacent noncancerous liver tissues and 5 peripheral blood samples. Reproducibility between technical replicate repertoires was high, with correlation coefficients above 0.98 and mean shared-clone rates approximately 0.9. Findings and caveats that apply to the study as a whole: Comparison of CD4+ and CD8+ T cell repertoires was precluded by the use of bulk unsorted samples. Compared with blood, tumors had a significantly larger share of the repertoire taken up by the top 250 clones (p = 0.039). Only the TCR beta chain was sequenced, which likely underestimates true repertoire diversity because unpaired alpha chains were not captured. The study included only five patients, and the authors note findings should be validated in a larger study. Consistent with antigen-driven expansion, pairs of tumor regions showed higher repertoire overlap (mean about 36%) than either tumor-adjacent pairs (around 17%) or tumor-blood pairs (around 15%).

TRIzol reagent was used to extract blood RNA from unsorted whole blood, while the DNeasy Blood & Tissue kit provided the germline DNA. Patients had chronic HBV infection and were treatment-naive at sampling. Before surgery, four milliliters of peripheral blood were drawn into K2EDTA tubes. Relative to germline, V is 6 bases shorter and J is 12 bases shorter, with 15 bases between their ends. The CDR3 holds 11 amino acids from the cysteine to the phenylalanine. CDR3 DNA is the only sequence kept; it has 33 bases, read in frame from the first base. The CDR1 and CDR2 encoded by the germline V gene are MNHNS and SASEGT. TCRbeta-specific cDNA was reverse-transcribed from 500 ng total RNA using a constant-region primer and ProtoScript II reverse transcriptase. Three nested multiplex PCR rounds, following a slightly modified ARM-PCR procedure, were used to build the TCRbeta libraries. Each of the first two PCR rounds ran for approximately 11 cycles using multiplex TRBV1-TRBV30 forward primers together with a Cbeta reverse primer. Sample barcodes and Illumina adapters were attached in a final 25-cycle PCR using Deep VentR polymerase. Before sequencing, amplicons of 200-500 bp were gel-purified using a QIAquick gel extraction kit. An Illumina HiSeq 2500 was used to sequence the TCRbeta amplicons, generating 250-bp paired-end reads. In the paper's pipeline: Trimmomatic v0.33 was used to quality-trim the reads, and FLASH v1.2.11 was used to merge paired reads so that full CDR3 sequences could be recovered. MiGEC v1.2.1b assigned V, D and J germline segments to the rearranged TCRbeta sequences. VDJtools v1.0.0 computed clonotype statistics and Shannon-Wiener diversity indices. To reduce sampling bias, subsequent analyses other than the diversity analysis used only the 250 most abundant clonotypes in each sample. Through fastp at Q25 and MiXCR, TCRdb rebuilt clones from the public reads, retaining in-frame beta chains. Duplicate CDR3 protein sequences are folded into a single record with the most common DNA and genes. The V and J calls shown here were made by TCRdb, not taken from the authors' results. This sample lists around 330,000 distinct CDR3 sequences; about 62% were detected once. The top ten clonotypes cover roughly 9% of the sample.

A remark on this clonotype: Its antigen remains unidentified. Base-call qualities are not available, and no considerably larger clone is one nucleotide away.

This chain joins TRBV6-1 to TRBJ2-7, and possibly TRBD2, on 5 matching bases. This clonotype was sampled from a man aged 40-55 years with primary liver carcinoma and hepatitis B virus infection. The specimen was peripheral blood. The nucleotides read TGTGCCAGCAGCCCTAGAGGGATGTCGTACTTC. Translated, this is CASSPRGMSYF.